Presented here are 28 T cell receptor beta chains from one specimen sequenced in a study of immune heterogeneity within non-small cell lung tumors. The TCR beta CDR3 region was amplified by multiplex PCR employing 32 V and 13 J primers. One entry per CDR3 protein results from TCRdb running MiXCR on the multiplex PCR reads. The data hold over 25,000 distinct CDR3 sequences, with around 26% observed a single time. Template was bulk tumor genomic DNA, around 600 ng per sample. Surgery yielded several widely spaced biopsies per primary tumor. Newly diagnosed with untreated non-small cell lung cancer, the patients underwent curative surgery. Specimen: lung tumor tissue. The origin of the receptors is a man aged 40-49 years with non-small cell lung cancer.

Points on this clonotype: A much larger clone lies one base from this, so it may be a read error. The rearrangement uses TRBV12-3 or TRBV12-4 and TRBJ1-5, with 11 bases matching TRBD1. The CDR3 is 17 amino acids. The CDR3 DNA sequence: TGTGCCAGCAGTTTAGGGACAGGGGGCGCCGGCAATCAGTCCCAGCATTTT. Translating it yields CASSLGTGGAGNQSQHF.

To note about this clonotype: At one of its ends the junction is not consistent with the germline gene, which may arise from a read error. The CDR3 DNA reads as TGTGTCATCAGTGTCAGGTCCGGAAGGGACGGGGAGCTGTTTTTT. It translates to CVISVRSGRDGELFF. The chain carries TRBV10-3 and TRBJ2-2; D is unresolved. CDR1 is ENHRY and CDR2 is SYGVKD in the germline V gene. The CDR3 runs 15 residues.

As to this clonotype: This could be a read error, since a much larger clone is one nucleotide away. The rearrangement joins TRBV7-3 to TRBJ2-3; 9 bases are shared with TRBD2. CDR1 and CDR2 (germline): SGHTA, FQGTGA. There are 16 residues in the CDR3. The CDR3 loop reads CASSSRAGGGPETQYF. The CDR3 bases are TGTGCCAGCAGCTCCCGAGCGGGAGGAGGGCCAGAAACGCAGTATTTT.

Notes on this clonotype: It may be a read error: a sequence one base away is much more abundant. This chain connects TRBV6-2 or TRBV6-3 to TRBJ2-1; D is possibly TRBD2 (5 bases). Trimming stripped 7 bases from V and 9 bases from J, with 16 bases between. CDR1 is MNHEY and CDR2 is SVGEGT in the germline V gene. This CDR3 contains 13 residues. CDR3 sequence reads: CASIPMGSGEQFF. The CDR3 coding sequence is TGTGCCAGCATCCCCATGGGGAGCGGTGAGCAGTTCTTC.

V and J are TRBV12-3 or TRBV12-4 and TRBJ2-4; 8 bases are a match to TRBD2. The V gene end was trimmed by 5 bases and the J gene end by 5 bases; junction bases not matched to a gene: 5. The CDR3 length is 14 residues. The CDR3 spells CASSKGTRQNIQYF. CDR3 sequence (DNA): TGTGCCAGCAGTAAAGGGACTAGACAAAACATTCAGTACTTC.

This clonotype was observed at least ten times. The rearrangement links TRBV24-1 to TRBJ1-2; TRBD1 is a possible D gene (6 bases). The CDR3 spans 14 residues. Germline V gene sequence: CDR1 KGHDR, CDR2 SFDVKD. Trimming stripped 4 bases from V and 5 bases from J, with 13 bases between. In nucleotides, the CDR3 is TGTGCCACCAGTGACCCCGGACAGCATTATGGCTACACCTTC. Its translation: CATSDPGQHYGYTF.

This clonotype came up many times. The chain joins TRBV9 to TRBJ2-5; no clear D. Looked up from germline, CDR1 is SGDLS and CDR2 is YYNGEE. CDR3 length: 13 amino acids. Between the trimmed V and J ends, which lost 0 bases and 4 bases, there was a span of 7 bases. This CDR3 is CASSVDLVETQYF. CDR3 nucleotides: TGTGCCAGCAGCGTAGATCTAGTAGAGACCCAGTACTTC.

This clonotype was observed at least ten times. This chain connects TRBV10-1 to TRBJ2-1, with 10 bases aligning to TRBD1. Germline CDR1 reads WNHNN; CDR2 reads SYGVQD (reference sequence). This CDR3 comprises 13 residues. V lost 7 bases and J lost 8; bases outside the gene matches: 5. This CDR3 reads CASNTTGGHEQFF. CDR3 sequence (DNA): TGCGCCAGCAATACGACAGGGGGCCATGAGCAGTTCTTC.

CDR3 region: CASSSKFHGEKLFF. The DNA of the CDR3 is TGTGCCAGCAGCTCAAAGTTCCATGGCGAAAAACTGTTTTTT. The gene calls are TRBV7-2 and TRBJ1-4; D is unclear. This CDR3 is 14 amino acids long. V gave up 4 bases and J gave up 8 bases, with 14 bases separating them. Germline CDR1 and CDR2: SGHTA and FQGNSA.

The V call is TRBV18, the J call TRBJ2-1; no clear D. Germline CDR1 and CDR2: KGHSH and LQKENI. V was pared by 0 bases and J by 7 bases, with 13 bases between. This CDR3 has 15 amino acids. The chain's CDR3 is CASSPPHYTMNEQFF. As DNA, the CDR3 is TGTGCCAGCTCACCACCGCACTATACAATGAATGAGCAGTTCTTC.

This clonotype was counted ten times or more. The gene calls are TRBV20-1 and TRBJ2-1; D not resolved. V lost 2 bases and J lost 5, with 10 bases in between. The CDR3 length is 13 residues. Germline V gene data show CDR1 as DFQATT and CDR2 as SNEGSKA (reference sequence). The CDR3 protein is CSARLLYNNEQFF. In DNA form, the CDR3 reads TGCAGTGCTAGACTACTGTATAACAATGAGCAGTTCTTC.

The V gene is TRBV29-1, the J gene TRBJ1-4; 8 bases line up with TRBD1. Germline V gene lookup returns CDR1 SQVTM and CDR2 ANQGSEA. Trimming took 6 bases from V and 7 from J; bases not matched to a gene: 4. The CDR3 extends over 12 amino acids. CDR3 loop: CSVKDRGEKLFF. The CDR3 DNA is TGCAGCGTAAAAGACAGGGGTGAAAAACTGTTTTTT.

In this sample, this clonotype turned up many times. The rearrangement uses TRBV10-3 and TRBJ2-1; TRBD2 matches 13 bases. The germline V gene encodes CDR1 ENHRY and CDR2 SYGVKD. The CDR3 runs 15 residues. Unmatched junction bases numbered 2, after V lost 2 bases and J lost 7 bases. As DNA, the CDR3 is TGTGCCATCAGTGAGGGACTAGCGGGAGCTAATGAGCAGTTCTTC. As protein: CAISEGLAGANEQFF.

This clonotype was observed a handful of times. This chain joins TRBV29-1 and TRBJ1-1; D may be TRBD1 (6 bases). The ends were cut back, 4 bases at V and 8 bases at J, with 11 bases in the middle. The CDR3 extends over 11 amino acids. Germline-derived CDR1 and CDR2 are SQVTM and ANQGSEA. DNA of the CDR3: TGCAGCGTTGGTTGGGGGCTGGAAGCTTTCTTT. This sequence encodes CSVGWGLEAFF.

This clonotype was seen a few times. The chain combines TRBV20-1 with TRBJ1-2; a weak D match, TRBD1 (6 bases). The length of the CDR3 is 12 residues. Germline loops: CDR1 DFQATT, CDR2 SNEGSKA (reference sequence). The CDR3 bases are TGCAGGGCGGGGGGGGGCGCGTTCGGCTACACCTTC. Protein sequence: CRAGGGAFGYTF.

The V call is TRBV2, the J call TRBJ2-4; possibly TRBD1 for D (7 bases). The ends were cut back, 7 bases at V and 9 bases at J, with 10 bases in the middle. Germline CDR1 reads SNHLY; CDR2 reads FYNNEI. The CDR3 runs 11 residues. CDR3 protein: CASTQGGIQYF. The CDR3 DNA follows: TGTGCCAGCACCCAGGGGGGCATTCAGTACTTC.

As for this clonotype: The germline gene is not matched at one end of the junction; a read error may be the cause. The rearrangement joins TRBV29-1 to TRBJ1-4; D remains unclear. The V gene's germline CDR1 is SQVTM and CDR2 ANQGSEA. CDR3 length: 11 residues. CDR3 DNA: TGCATCGTTGAATTGGCTGGGCAGGAAATTTTT. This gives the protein CIVELAGQEIF.

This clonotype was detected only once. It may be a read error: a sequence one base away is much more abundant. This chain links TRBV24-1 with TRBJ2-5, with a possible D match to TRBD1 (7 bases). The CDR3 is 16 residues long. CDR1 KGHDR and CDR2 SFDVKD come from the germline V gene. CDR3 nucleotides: TGTGCCGCCAGTGCTGGCAGGGGGACTTACCAAGAGACCCAGTACTTC. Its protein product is CAASAGRGTYQETQYF.

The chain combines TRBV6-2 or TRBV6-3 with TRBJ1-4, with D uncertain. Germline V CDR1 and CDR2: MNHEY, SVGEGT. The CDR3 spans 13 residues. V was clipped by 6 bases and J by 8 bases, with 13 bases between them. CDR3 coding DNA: TGTGCCAGCAGGGATAGGCATTCGGAAAAACTGTTTTTT. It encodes CASRDRHSEKLFF.

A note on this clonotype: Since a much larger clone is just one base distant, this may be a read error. For the CDR3, the DNA is TGCAGCGGGGACGGTAGCACAGATACGCAGTGTTTT. Translated, it gives CSGDGSTDTQCF. This chain links TRBV29-1 with TRBJ2-3; D may correspond to TRBD1 or TRBD2 (5 bases each). This CDR3 comprises 12 residues. Germline V gene sequence: CDR1 SQVTM, CDR2 ANQGSEA.

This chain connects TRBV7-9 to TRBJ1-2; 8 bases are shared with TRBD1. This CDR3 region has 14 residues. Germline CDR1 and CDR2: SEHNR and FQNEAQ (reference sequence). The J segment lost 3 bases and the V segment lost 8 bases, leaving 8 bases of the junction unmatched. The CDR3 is CASGPPGQDYGYTF. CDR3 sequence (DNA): TGTGCCAGCGGCCCGCCGGGACAGGACTATGGCTACACCTTC.

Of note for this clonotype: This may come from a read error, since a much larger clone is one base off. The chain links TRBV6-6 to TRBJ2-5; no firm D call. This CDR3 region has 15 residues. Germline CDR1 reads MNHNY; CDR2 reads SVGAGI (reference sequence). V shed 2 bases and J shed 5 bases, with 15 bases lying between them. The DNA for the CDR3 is TGTGCCAGCAGTTACGCGATAGGGCGCGCGGAGACCCAGTACTTC. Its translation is CASSYAIGRAETQYF.

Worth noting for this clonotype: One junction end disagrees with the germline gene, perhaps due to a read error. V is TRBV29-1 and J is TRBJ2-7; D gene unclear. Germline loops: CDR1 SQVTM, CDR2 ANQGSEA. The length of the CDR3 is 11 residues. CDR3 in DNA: TGCATCGTTGTTAAAGCCTACGAGCAGTACTTC. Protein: CIVVKAYEQYF.

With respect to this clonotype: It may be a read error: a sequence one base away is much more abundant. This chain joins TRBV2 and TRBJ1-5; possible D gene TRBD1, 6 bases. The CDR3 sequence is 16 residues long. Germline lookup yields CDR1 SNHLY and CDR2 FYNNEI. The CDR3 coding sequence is TGTGCCAGCAGTGGTTACAGGGAAGGAGGCAATCAGCCCCATCATTTT. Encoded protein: CASSGYREGGNQPHHF.

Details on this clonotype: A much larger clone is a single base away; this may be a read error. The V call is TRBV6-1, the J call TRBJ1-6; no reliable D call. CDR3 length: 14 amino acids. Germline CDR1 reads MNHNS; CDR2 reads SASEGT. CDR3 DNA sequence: TGTGCCAGCACCAAACGGGTTGGTGATTCAACCCTCCACTTT. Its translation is CASTKRVGDSTLHF.

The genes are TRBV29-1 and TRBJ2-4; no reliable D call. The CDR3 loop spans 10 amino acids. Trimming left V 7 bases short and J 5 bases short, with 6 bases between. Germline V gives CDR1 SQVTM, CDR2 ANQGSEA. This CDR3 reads CSAGQNIQYF. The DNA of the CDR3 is TGCAGCGCCGGGCAAAACATTCAGTACTTC.

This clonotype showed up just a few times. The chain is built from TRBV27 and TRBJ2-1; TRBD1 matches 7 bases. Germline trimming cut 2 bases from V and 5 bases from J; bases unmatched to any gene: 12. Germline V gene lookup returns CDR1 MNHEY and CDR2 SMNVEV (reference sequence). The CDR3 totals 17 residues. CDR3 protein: CASSLAATGIRNNEQFF. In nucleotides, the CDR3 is TGTGCCAGCAGTTTAGCCGCGACAGGGATCCGAAACAATGAGCAGTTCTTC.

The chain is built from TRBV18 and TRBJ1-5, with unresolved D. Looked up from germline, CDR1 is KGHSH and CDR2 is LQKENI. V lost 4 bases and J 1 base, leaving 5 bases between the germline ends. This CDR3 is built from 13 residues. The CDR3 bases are TGTGCCAGCTCACTCCACAGCAATCAGCCCCAGCATTTT. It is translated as CASSLHSNQPQHF.